What follows are 12 T cell receptor beta chains derived from one specimen sequenced in a study of blood T cell repertoires in COVID-19. The repertoire was sequenced with immunoSEQ multiplex PCR; TCRdb's copy has only in-frame clones and lacks some. The repertoire holds 40,000 to 55,000 clones, with 83% as singletons. Material: peripheral blood. These receptors all stem from a human donor in a cohort sampled during active COVID-19.

The CDR3, as DNA: TGTGCCAGTAGTATAGCGGCAGGTCCCAACGAGCAGTACTTC. Its translation: CASSIAAGPNEQYF. This chain connects TRBV19 to TRBJ2-7, with no clear D. This CDR3 contains 14 residues. Germline V lookup: CDR1 LNHDA, CDR2 SQIVND (reference sequence). Trimming left V 1 base short and J 5 bases short, with 12 bases between. The full variable domain, with the rest looked up from reference TRBV19 and TRBJ2-7, is DGGITQSPKYLFRKEGQNVTLSCEQNLNHDAMYWYRQDPGQGLRLIYYSQIVNDFQKGDIAEGYSVSREKKESFPLTVTSAQKNPTAFYLCASSIAAGPNEQYFGPGTRLTVT.

The V gene is TRBV10-1, the J gene TRBJ2-1; the match to TRBD2 covers 14 bases. The CDR3 extends over 19 amino acids. Germline CDR1 WNHNN, CDR2 SYGVQD (reference sequence). V lost 0 bases to trimming and J lost 4 bases; unmatched junction nucleotides: 8. Here the CDR3 DNA reads TGCGCCAGCAGTGAGTCGAGACTAGCGGGGGGGCCGGGATACAATGAGCAGTTCTTC. Its translation: CASSESRLAGGPGYNEQFF.

By sample share, this clone is medium-sized. V gene TRBV2 combines with J gene TRBJ2-7, with D possibly being TRBD1 (5 bases). The germline gives CDR1 SNHLY, CDR2 FYNNEI. The CDR3 consists of 12 residues. The V gene lost 6 bases and the J gene lost 4 bases, with 10 bases spanning the gap. Written as DNA, the CDR3 is TGTGCCAGCAGACAAGACAGTTACGAGCAGTACTTC. It is translated as CASRQDSYEQYF.

The V call is TRBV30, the J call TRBJ1-3, with TRBD1 matching 7 bases. The CDR3 totals 15 residues. Germline V gene sequence: CDR1 GTSNPN, CDR2 SVGIG (reference sequence). V was clipped by 1 base and J by 4 bases; unmatched bases: 7. In DNA, the CDR3 is TGTGCCTGGAGTGCCGACAGGGCGAGAGGAAACACCATATATTTT. Amino acids: CAWSADRARGNTIYF.

The sample holds a few counts of this clone. The gene calls are TRBV7-2 and TRBJ2-1, with D possibly matching TRBD2 (7 bases). The CDR3 is 12 residues long. The germline V gene encodes CDR1 SGHTA and CDR2 FQGNSA. The V gene lost 9 bases and the J gene lost 7 bases, with 13 bases spanning the gap. CDR3 DNA: TGTGCCAGTAGGCGGGGGCGGAATGAGCAGTTCTTC. It codes for CASRRGRNEQFF.

The chain employs TRBV5-1 and TRBJ2-3, with D unclear. V lost 7 bases to trimming and J lost 0 bases, with 9 bases between them. The CDR3 runs to 13 residues. Germline values: CDR1 SGHRS, CDR2 YFSETQ. The CDR3 here is CASSQASTDTQYF. The CDR3 DNA reads TGCGCCAGCTCCCAAGCTAGCACAGATACGCAGTATTTT.

The rearrangement uses TRBV2 and TRBJ2-1; D is ambiguous. The V and J ends lost 6 bases and 6 bases respectively, with 9 bases between them. Germline CDR1 SNHLY, CDR2 FYNNEI. This CDR3 has 12 amino acids. This CDR3 reads CASRSNSNEQFF. The CDR3 DNA follows: TGTGCCAGCAGATCCAACAGCAATGAGCAGTTCTTC.

The CDR3 DNA follows: TGTGCCAGCAGCTGGGGACAGGTGGGCCCTGAGCAGTTCTTC. Translated, it gives CASSWGQVGPEQFF. V is TRBV5-6 and J is TRBJ2-1; 8 bases fit TRBD1. Per the germline V gene, CDR1 is SGHDT and CDR2 is YYEEEE. The trim removed 3 bases at V and 9 bases at J, leaving 8 bases unmatched. CDR3 length: 14 residues.

The V gene is TRBV19, the J gene TRBJ1-1; possibly TRBD1 for D (5 bases). The germline V gene encodes CDR1 LNHDA and CDR2 SQIVND (reference sequence). The V end was cut by 7 bases, the J end by 8 bases, with 17 bases between. CDR3 size: 13 residues. CDR3: CASNTPRGSEAFF. DNA for the CDR3: TGTGCCAGTAACACCCCTAGGGGTTCCGAAGCTTTCTTT.

This chain joins TRBV2 and TRBJ1-4, with 7 bases matching TRBD1. The V segment lost 6 bases and the J segment 5 bases; nucleotides outside the gene matches: 9. The V gene's germline CDR1 is SNHLY and CDR2 FYNNEI. This CDR3 contains 15 residues. The CDR3 here is CASSLRGDRNEKLFF. In DNA, the CDR3 is TGTGCCAGCAGCCTCAGGGGGGACAGAAATGAAAAACTGTTTTTT.

The chain links TRBV12-3 or TRBV12-4 to TRBJ1-2; D ambiguous. V was trimmed by 5 bases and J by 8 bases, leaving 9 bases between them. This CDR3 has 11 amino acids. This CDR3 is CASSLYEGYTF. CDR3 nucleotides: TGTGCCAGCAGTCTCTATGAGGGCTACACCTTC.

The chain has TRBV5-8 and TRBJ2-1; possible D gene TRBD1, 5 bases. In germline, CDR1 is SGHTS, CDR2 YDEGEE. The CDR3 has 15 residues. V was trimmed by 5 bases and J by 0 bases, leaving 12 bases between them. The CDR3 reads CASSGGDSSYNEQFF. In nucleotides, the CDR3 is TGTGCCAGCAGTGGCGGTGACAGCTCCTACAATGAGCAGTTCTTC. The full variable domain, completed using reference TRBV5-8 and TRBJ2-1, is EAGVTQSPTHLIKTRGQQATLRCSPISGHTSVYWYQQALGLGLQFLLWYDEGEERNRGNFPPRFSGRQFPNYSSELNVNALELEDSALYLCASSGGDSSYNEQFFGPGTRLTVL.